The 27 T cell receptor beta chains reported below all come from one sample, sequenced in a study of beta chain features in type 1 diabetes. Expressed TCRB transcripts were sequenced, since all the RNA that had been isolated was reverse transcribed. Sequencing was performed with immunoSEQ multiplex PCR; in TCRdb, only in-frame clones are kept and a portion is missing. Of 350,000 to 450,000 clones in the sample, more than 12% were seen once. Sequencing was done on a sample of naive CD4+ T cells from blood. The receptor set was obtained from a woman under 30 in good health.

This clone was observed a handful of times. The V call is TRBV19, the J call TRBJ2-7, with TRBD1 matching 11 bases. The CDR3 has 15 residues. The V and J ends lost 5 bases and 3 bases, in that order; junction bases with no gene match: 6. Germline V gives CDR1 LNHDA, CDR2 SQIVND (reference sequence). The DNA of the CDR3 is TGTGCCAGTAGTGATGGACAGGGGGCGTTCTACGAGCAGTACTTC. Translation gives CASSDGQGAFYEQYF. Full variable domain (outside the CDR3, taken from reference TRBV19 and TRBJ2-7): DGGITQSPKYLFRKEGQNVTLSCEQNLNHDAMYWYRQDPGQGLRLIYYSQIVNDFQKGDIAEGYSVSREKKESFPLTVTSAQKNPTAFYLCASSDGQGAFYEQYFGPGTRLTVT.

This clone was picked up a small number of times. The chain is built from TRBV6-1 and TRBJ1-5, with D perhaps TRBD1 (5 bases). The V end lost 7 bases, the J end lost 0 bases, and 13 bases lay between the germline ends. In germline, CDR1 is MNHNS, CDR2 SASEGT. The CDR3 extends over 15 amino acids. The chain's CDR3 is CASIGGMYSNQPQHF. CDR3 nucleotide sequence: TGTGCCAGCATCGGGGGAATGTATAGCAATCAGCCCCAGCATTTT.

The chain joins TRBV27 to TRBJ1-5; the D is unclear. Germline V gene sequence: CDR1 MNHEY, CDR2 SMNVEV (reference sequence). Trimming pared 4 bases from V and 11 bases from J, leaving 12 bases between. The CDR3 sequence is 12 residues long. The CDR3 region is CASSSQSSAQHF. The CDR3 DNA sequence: TGTGCCAGCAGTTCACAGTCATCGGCCCAGCATTTT.

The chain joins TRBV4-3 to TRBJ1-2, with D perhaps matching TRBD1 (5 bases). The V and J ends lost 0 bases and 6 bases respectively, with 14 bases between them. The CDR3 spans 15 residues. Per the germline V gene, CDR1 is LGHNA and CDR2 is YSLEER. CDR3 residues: CASSQDQGGWNGYTF. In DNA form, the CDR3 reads TGCGCCAGCAGCCAAGACCAGGGAGGCTGGAATGGCTACACCTTC.

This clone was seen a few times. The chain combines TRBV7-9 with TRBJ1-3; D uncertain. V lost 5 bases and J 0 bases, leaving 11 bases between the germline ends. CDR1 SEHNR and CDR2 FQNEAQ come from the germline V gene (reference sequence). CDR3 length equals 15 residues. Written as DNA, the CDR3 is TGTGCCAGCAGCCCTTCGGGGTACTCTGGAAACACCATATATTTT. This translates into CASSPSGYSGNTIYF.

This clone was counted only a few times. CDR3 nucleotides: TGCGCCAGCAGCCCAGACAGGGGAGTCACTGAAGCTTTCTTT. Its protein product is CASSPDRGVTEAFF. This sequence joins TRBV5-1 and TRBJ1-1, with 8 bases aligning to TRBD1. Looked up from germline, CDR1 is SGHRS and CDR2 is YFSETQ. The CDR3 runs 14 residues. Losses at the gene ends were 4 bases for V and 4 bases for J; bases not matched to a gene: 6. Together with reference TRBV5-1 and TRBJ1-1, the CDR3 gives the full variable domain: KAGVTQTPRYLIKTRGQQVTLSCSPISGHRSVSWYQQTPGQGLQFLFEYFSETQRNKGNFPGRFSGRQFSNSRSEMNVSTLELGDSALYLCASSPDRGVTEAFFGQGTRLTVV.

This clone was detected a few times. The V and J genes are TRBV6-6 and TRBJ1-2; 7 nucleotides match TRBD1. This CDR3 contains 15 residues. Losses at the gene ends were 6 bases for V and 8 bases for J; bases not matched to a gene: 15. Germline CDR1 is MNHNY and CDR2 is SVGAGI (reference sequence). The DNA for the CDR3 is TGTGCCAGCAGGACTGACAGGGCCCTGCCAGGAGGCTACACCTTC. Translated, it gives CASRTDRALPGGYTF.

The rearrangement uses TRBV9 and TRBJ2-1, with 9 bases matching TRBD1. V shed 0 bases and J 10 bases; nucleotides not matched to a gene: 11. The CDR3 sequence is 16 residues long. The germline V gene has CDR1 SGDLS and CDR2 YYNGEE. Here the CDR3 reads CASSVASGGTGLEQFF. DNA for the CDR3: TGTGCCAGCAGCGTAGCCTCAGGGGGGACAGGGCTCGAGCAGTTCTTC. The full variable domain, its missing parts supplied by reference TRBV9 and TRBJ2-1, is DSGVTQTPKHLITATGQRVTLRCSPRSGDLSVYWYQQSLDQGLQFLIQYYNGEERAKGNILERFSAQQFPDLHSELNLSSLELGDSALYFCASSVASGGTGLEQFFGPGTRLTVL.

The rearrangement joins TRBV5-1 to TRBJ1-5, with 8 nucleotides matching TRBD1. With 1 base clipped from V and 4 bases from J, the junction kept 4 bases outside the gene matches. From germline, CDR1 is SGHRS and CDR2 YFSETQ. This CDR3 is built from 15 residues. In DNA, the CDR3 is TGCGCCAGCAGCTTGTCGGGACAGGAAAATCAGCCCCAGCATTTT. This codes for CASSLSGQENQPQHF.

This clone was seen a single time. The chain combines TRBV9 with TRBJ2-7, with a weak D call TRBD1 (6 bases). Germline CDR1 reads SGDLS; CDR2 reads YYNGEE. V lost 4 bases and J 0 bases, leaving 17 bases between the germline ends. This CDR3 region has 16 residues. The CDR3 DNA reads TGTGCCAGCAGCCTGGCAGACAGGCCTCGCTCCTACGAGCAGTACTTC. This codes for CASSLADRPRSYEQYF.

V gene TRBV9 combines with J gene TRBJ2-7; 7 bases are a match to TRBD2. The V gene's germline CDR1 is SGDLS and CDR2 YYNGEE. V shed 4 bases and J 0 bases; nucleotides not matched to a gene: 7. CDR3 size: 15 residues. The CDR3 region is CASSLGGMSSYEQYF. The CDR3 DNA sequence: TGTGCCAGCAGCCTGGGGGGGATGAGCTCCTACGAGCAGTACTTC.

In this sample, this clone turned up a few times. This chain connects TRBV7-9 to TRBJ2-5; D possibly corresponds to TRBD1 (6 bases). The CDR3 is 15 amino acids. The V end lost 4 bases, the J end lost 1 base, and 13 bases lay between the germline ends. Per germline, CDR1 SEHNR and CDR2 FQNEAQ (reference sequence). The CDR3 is CASSWTAGVQETQYF. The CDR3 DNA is TGTGCCAGCAGCTGGACAGCTGGGGTCCAAGAGACCCAGTACTTC.

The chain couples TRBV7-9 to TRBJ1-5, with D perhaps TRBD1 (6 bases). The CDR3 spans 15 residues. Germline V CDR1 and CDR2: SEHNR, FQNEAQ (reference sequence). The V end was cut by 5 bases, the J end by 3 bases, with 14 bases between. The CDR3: CASSLGGPHNQPQHF. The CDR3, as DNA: TGTGCCAGCAGCCTGGGGGGGCCCCACAATCAGCCCCAGCATTTT.

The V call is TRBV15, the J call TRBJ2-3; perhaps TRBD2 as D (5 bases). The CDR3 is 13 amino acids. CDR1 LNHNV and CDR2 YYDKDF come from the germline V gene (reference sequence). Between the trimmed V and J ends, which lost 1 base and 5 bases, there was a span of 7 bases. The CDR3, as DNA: TGTGCCACCAGCAGAGTGGAGGAAGATACGCAGTATTTT. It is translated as CATSRVEEDTQYF.

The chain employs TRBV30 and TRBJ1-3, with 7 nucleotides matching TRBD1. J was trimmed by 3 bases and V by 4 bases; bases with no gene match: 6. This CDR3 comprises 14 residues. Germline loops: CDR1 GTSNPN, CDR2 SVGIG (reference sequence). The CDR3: CAWKGQIHGNTIYF. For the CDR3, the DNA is TGTGCCTGGAAGGGACAGATTCATGGAAACACCATATATTTT.

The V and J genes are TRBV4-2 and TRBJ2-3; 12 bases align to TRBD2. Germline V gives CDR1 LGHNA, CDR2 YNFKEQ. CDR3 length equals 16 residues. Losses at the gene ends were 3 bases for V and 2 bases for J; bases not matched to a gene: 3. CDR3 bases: TGTGCCAGCAGCCAGCGACTAGCGGGAGACACAGATACGCAGTATTTT. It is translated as CASSQRLAGDTDTQYF.

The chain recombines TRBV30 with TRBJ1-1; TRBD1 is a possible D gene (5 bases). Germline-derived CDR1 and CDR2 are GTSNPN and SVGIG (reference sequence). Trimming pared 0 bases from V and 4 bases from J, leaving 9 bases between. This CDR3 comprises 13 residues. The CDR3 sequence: CAWSVMGGTEAFF. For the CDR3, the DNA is TGTGCCTGGAGTGTAATGGGGGGCACTGAAGCTTTCTTT.

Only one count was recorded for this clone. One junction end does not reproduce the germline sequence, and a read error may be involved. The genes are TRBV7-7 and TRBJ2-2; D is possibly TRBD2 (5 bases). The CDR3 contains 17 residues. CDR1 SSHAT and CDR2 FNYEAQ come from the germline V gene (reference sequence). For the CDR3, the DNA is TGTGCTAGCAGCTTGGACTCGAGTTACCTTTCCACCGGGGAGCTGTTTTTT. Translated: CASSLDSSYLSTGELFF. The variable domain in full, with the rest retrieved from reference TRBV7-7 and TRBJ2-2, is GAGVSQSPRYKVTKRGQDVTLRCDPISSHATLYWYQQALGQGPEFLTYFNYEAQPDKSGLPSDRFSAERPEGSISTLTIQRTEQRDSAMYRCASSLDSSYLSTGELFFGEGSRLTVL.

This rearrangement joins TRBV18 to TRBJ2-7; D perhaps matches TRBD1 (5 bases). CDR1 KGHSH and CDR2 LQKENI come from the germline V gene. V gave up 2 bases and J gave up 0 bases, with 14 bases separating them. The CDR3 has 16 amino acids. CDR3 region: CASSPKVQAISYEQYF. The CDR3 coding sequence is TGTGCCAGCTCACCAAAGGTACAGGCCATCTCCTACGAGCAGTACTTC.

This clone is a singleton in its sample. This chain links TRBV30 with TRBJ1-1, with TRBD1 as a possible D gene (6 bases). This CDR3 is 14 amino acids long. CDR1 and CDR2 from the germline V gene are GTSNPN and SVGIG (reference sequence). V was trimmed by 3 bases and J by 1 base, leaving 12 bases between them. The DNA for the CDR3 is TGTGCCTGGAGCGGACCGACAGGGAACACTGAAGCTTTCTTT. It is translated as CAWSGPTGNTEAFF.

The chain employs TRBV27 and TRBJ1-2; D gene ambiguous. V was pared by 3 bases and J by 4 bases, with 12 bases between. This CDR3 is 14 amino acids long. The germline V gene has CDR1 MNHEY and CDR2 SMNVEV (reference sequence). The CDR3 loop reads CASSFNPGVYGYTF. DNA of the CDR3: TGTGCCAGCAGTTTTAATCCCGGGGTCTATGGCTACACCTTC.

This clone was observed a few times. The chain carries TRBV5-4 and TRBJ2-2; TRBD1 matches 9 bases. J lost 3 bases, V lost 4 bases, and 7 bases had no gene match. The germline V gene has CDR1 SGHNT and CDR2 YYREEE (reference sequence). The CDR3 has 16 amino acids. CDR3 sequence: CASSRKGTGYTGELFF. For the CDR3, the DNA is TGTGCCAGCAGCCGAAAAGGGACAGGGTACACCGGGGAGCTGTTTTTT.

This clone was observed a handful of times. As DNA, the CDR3 is TGTGCCAGTAGTATGGACAGCTATAGCAATCAGCCCCAGCATTTT. Its translation is CASSMDSYSNQPQHF. The chain links TRBV19 to TRBJ1-5; TRBD1 is a possible D gene (6 bases). V gave up 3 bases and J gave up 0 bases, with 9 bases separating them. The CDR3 extends over 15 amino acids. Germline V gene data show CDR1 as LNHDA and CDR2 as SQIVND (reference sequence).

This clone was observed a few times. CDR3: CASSLYAGTSGVYNEQFF. The CDR3 DNA is TGCGCCAGCAGCCTTTACGCTGGGACTAGCGGGGTTTACAATGAGCAGTTCTTC. V usage is TRBV4-3 and J usage is TRBJ2-1, with TRBD2 identical over 13 bases. This CDR3 contains 18 residues. With 4 bases clipped from V and 4 bases from J, the junction kept 10 bases outside the gene matches. Germline CDR1 and CDR2: LGHNA and YSLEER.

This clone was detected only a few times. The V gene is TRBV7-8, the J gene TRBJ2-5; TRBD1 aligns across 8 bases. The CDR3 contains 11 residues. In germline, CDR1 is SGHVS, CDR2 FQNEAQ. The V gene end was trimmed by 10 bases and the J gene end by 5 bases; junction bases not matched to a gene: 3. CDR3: CATTGGETQYF. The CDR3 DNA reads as TGTGCCACCACAGGGGGGGAGACCCAGTACTTC.

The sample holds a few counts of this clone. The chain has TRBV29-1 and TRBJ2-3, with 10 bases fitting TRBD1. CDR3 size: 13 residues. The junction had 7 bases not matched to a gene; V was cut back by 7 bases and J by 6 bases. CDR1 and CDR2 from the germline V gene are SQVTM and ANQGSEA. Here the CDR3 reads CSARQGAGDTQYF. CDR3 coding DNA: TGCAGCGCAAGACAGGGGGCCGGCGATACGCAGTATTTT.

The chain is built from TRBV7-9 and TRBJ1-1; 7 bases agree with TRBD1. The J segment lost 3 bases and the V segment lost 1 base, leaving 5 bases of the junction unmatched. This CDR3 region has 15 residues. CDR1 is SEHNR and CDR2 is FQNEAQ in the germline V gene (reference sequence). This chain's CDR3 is CASSLGLGGYTEAFF. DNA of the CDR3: TGTGCCAGCAGCTTAGGGCTAGGGGGCTACACTGAAGCTTTCTTT.